A single sample is the source of the 6 T cell receptor beta chains below, sequenced in a study of T-cell memory formation after mild COVID-19. TCRdb independently ran MiXCR on the 5' RACE reads; one entry per CDR3 protein. The sample holds some 160,000 distinct CDR3 sequences, roughly 31% seen once. The sample taken for sequencing was PBMCs or a T cell subset sorted from them (not recorded which). These TCRs come from an adult woman who had mild COVID-19 (a few samples of this study predate the infection). Cell type and time point are not known.

This clonotype was seen only a few times. This sequence joins TRBV4-2 and TRBJ2-3; possibly TRBD2 for D (6 bases). V lost 1 base, J lost 6 bases, and 14 bases lay in between. The germline gives CDR1 LGHNA, CDR2 YNFKEQ. The CDR3 runs to 15 residues. CDR3 loop: CASSQVWRDDDTQYF. CDR3 coding DNA: TGTGCCAGCAGCCAAGTGTGGCGGGACGACGATACGCAGTATTTT.

The genes are TRBV14 and TRBJ1-2; D ambiguous. The CDR3 is made up of 14 amino acids. V was shortened by 1 base and J by 1 base, with 7 bases between the two germline ends. Germline CDR1 SGHDN, CDR2 FVKESK. CDR3 in amino acids: CASSQVASNYGYTF. CDR3 coding DNA: TGTGCCAGCAGCCAAGTGGCAAGTAACTATGGCTACACCTTC.

The chain combines TRBV29-1 with TRBJ2-5, with D unclear. Germline V gene sequence: CDR1 SQVTM, CDR2 ANQGSEA. This CDR3 contains 14 residues. Trimming took off 4 bases at V and 1 base at J, with 13 bases between the two ends. The CDR3 loop is CSVVPREFQETQYF. The DNA of the CDR3 is TGCAGCGTTGTACCCAGAGAGTTCCAAGAGACCCAGTACTTC.

The table lists this clonotype with a few counts. CDR3 coding DNA: TGTGCCAGCAGCTCCGGTACCGGGGAGCTGTTTTTT. This translates into CASSSGTGELFF. V usage is TRBV7-9 and J usage is TRBJ2-2; D remains ambiguous. Trimming took 4 bases from V and 5 from J, leaving 5 bases between them. CDR1 and CDR2 (germline): SEHNR, FQNEAQ (reference sequence). There are 12 residues in the CDR3.

This clonotype occurred a few times. The genes are TRBV9 and TRBJ2-2; 9 bases match TRBD1. Looked up from germline, CDR1 is SGDLS and CDR2 is YYNGEE. The CDR3 contains 13 residues. V lost 3 bases to trimming and J lost 6 bases; unmatched junction nucleotides: 0. Here the CDR3 DNA reads TGTGCCAGCAGCGGGACAGGGGCCGGGGAGCTGTTTTTT. This codes for CASSGTGAGELFF.

The chain combines TRBV20-1 with TRBJ2-5, with 8 positions matching TRBD2. CDR3 size: 15 residues. V dropped 3 bases and J dropped 5; count of bases not matched to a gene: 11. CDR1 is DFQATT and CDR2 is SNEGSKA in the germline V gene (reference sequence). The CDR3 protein is CSARDAGGPRETQYF. CDR3 DNA sequence: TGCAGTGCTAGGGACGCGGGGGGCCCCCGGGAGACCCAGTACTTC.